This passage covers 28 T cell receptor beta chains from one sample sequenced in a study of tumor-infiltrating lymphocytes in primary liver carcinoma. Using a constant-region primer together with ProtoScript II reverse transcriptase, TCR beta cDNA was made from roughly 540 ng of total RNA. Nested multiplex PCR, run for three rounds with slightly modified ARM-PCR, yielded TCR beta libraries. Use of TRBV1-TRBV30 forward primers with a C-beta reverse primer characterized the first two PCR rounds, which lasted approximately 11 cycles each. One entry per CDR3 protein, called by TCRdb with MiXCR from the multiplex PCR reads. The sample yields approximately 110,000 distinct CDR3 sequences, around 83% seen once. The source material, roughly 18-33 mg of unsorted bulk tissue, was used to co-extract RNA and DNA. The source material was liver tumor tissue from sampling region 3. Subset meaning: tumor region T3, left-lateral pole. The receptors were sampled from a middle-aged man with primary liver carcinoma and hepatitis B virus infection.

With respect to this clonotype: The germline gene is not matched at one end of the junction; a read error may be the cause. The V call is TRBV4-3, the J call TRBJ2-7; D may be TRBD1 or TRBD2 (6 bases each). Germline CDR1 and CDR2: LGHNA and YSLEER. CDR3 length: 15 residues. This CDR3 is CASSQDREAGHEQYF. CDR3 coding DNA: TGCGCCAGCAGCCAAGATAGGGAGGCGGGACACGAGCAATACTTC.

A note on this clonotype: One end of the junction varies from germline; a read error may be responsible. Here the CDR3 DNA reads TGTGCCAGTAAGCCCATCACAGATACGCGGTATTTT. This sequence encodes CASKPITDTRYF. V usage is TRBV6-1 and J usage is TRBJ2-3; D is unclear. Germline lookup yields CDR1 MNHNS and CDR2 SASEGT. The CDR3 sequence is 12 residues long.

Remarks on this clonotype: A much more abundant neighbour one base away suggests this may be a read error. The V and J genes are TRBV12-3 or TRBV12-4 and TRBJ1-5; D not resolved. This CDR3 has 16 residues. The CDR3 loop is CSSTPGEYGDDQPQHF. The DNA of the CDR3 is TGTTCCAGCACTCCCGGCGAGTACGGCGACGATCAGCCCCAGCATTTT.

This chain joins TRBV6-5 and TRBJ2-5; D is ambiguous. Germline assignment: CDR1 MNHEY and CDR2 SVGAGI. The CDR3 extends over 16 amino acids. With 6 bases removed from V and 3 bases from J, the gap between germline ends came to 20 bases. CDR3 DNA sequence: TGTGCCAGCAGCCCCTCGGTGAGCGTAAAGGAAGAGACCCAGTACTTC. Protein sequence: CASSPSVSVKEETQYF.

The chain combines TRBV29-1 with TRBJ1-1; D is perhaps TRBD1 (5 bases). The CDR3 loop spans 15 amino acids. V was clipped by 5 bases and J by 1 base, with 17 bases between them. The germline V gene has CDR1 SQVTM and CDR2 ANQGSEA. The CDR3 protein is CSVLPGWGKNTEAFF. The CDR3 coding sequence is TGCAGCGTTCTTCCGGGTTGGGGGAAGAACACTGAAGCTTTCTTT.

This clonotype was seen more than once but under ten times. The germline gene is not matched at one end of the junction; a read error may be the cause. The chain uses TRBV5-1 and TRBJ2-1; TRBD1 matches 7 bases. Germline-derived CDR1 and CDR2 are SGHRS and YFSETQ. The CDR3 is 12 amino acids. CDR3 bases: TGCGCCCGCAGCTCCTACAGGGGCGAGCAGTTCTTT. Translation gives CARSSYRGEQFF.

Concerning this clonotype itself: One end of the junction does not line up with germline, which may come from a read error. J is TRBJ1-1 and V is TRBV29-1; a weak D match, TRBD1 (5 bases). The CDR3 is 15 residues long. The V gene's germline CDR1 is SQVTM and CDR2 ANQGSEA. The CDR3: CNVRAGRGMNTEAFF. The CDR3 bases are TGCAACGTTCGGGCGGGACGGGGAATGAACACTGAAGCTTTCTTT.

V gene TRBV12-3 or TRBV12-4 combines with J gene TRBJ1-4; no clear D. V lost 2 bases, J lost 6 bases, and 10 bases lay in between. This CDR3 is built from 14 residues. CDR3 DNA sequence: TGTGCCAGCAGTTTAAGTGTGGTTGATGAAAAACTGTTTTTT. As protein: CASSLSVVDEKLFF.

Regarding this clonotype: The conserved phenylalanine or tryptophan is not found at the CDR3 terminus, so this likely reflects a read error. It is unclear where the CDR3 begins or ends on the DNA, so no DNA is shown, and the CDR3 is as TCRdb lists it. The chain has TRBV29-1 and TRBJ2-7; the table's D call, TRBD1, was not checked against the DNA. Both ends counted, the CDR3 spans 13 residues. CDR1 SQVTM and CDR2 ANQGSEA come from the germline V gene. This CDR3 reads CSVEASVTFEQYS.

This clonotype appeared once. The germline gene is not matched at one end of the junction; a read error may be the cause. V usage is TRBV11-1 and J usage is TRBJ2-4; 8 bases align to TRBD2. Germline V gene data show CDR1 as SGHAT and CDR2 as FQDESV (reference sequence). The CDR3 loop spans 17 amino acids. For the CDR3, the DNA is TGTGCCATCAGCTTTACCGGGACTAGTGGGATCAAAAACATTCAGAACTTC. Translation: CAISFTGTSGIKNIQNF.

V gene TRBV6-5 combines with J gene TRBJ1-1, with 7 bases identical to TRBD1. Trimming removed 5 bases from V and 12 bases from J; junction bases left unmatched: 15. The CDR3 is 14 residues long. The germline V gene has CDR1 MNHEY and CDR2 SVGAGI. CDR3 residues: CASSVTGKDTVTFF. CDR3 DNA: TGTGCCAGCAGTGTGACAGGGAAGGACACTGTAACTTTCTTT.

This clonotype has a handful of counts. A much larger clone lies one base from this, so it may be a read error. This sequence joins TRBV5-1 and TRBJ2-2, with a weak D call TRBD1 (6 bases). The germline V gene encodes CDR1 SGHRS and CDR2 YFSETQ. V was trimmed by 4 bases and J by 1 base, leaving 11 bases between them. The CDR3 runs 15 residues. CDR3 DNA: TGCGCCAGCAGCCCAGTAGGGGGGAACACCGGGGAGCTGTTTTTT. It codes for CASSPVGGNTGELFF.

This clonotype is medium-sized in the sample. The J gene is TRBJ2-5, the V gene TRBV12-3 or TRBV12-4; D remains unclear. This CDR3 spans 13 amino acids. V was trimmed by 2 bases and J by 4 bases, leaving 8 bases between them. The CDR3 loop is CASSLIVGETQYF. In DNA, the CDR3 is TGTGCCAGCAGTTTAATAGTGGGAGAGACCCAGTACTTC.

The chain recombines TRBV29-1 with TRBJ1-2, with D unresolved. Germline V gene sequence: CDR1 SQVTM, CDR2 ANQGSEA. Trimming removed 7 bases at V and 6 bases at J, with 12 bases between. The CDR3 consists of 11 residues. DNA for the CDR3: TGCAGCGCTGAGGGTCTTCATGGCTACACCTTC. Residues: CSAEGLHGYTF.

The chain is built from TRBV6-2 or TRBV6-3 and TRBJ2-1; no reliable D call. There are 11 residues in the CDR3. Trimming shortened V by 7 bases and J by 8 bases, and 9 bases separated the two germline ends. Germline V CDR1 and CDR2: MNHEY, SVGEGT. In nucleotides, the CDR3 is TGTGCCAGCAACTACCACCATGAGCAGTTCTTC. This encodes CASNYHHEQFF.

Turning to this clonotype: At one end, the junction sequence differs from germline, possibly due to a read error. The chain uses TRBV30 and TRBJ2-7; TRBD2 matches at 8 bases. Germline V gene data show CDR1 as GTSNPN and CDR2 as SVGIG (reference sequence). The CDR3 is 16 residues long. In DNA form, the CDR3 reads TGTACCTGGAGTCCTCCAGGATTAGCGGGAAGATACGAGGAGTACTTC. Encoded protein: CTWSPPGLAGRYEEYF.

The chain has TRBV29-1 and TRBJ1-2; D not certain. The CDR3 totals 13 residues. Germline CDR1 reads SQVTM; CDR2 reads ANQGSEA. DNA of the CDR3: TGCGGCTTGTATCTTGCTCGCGACTATGGCTACACCTTC. It is translated as CGLYLARDYGYTF.

Points on this clonotype: This may be a read error: a much more frequent sequence differs by one nucleotide. V and J are TRBV7-8 and TRBJ2-3; D might be TRBD2 (5 bases). Germline CDR1 and CDR2: SGHVS and FQNEAQ. There are 16 residues in the CDR3. The CDR3 protein is CTSSLALMGDPDTQYF. The CDR3 nucleotides are TGTACCAGCAGCTTGGCCCTGATGGGAGATCCAGATACGCAGTATTTT.

Comment on this clonotype: As the CDR3 is not closed by the conserved phenylalanine or tryptophan, this likely results from a read error. V and J are TRBV5-1 and TRBJ1-1; TRBD1 might be the D (6 bases). The V gene lost 0 bases and the J gene lost 0 bases, with 9 bases spanning the gap. CDR3 size: 15 residues. Germline V CDR1 and CDR2: SGHRS, YFSETQ. The CDR3 DNA is TGCGCCAGCAGCTTGGGACAGGTTATGAACACTGAAGCTTTCCTT. This encodes CASSLGQVMNTEAFL.

Turning to this clonotype: The junction departs from germline at one end; a sequencing error may be responsible. J is TRBJ1-1 and V is TRBV5-5; D is uncertain. The CDR3 runs to 14 residues. Germline loops: CDR1 SGHKS, CDR2 YYEKEE (reference sequence). CDR3 nucleotides: TGTGCTAGCAGCTTAGTTACCCTGAGTACTGAAGCTTTCTTT. It specifies CASSLVTLSTEAFF.

Notes on this clonotype: Relative to the germline gene, one junction end is altered; a read error may explain this. The chain couples TRBV11-3 to TRBJ2-2; maybe TRBD1 (6 bases). In germline, CDR1 is SGHNT, CDR2 YENEEA. CDR3 length: 14 amino acids. CDR3 residues: CVSSNGQFTGELFF. CDR3 sequence (DNA): TGTGTCAGCAGTAACGGACAGTTCACCGGGGAGCTGTTTTTT.

Concerning this clonotype itself: One junction end disagrees with the germline gene, perhaps due to a read error. The V and J genes are TRBV6-5 and TRBJ2-6; the D gene is possibly TRBD1 (5 bases). Germline CDR1 and CDR2: MNHEY and SVGAGI. The CDR3 is 15 amino acids. The CDR3 DNA reads as TGTGCCAGCAGATACAGGAGCTCTGGGGTCAACGTCCTGACTTTC. Translated, it gives CASRYRSSGVNVLTF.

Concerning this clonotype itself: The junction and the germline gene differ at one end; a read error may be behind it. The CDR3 nucleotides are TGCAGTGTTGCAGGGGACTGGGGGATGAACTCTGAAGCTTTCTTT. Translating gives CSVAGDWGMNSEAFF. The chain employs TRBV29-1 and TRBJ1-1, with D maybe TRBD1 (6 bases). Germline lookup yields CDR1 SQVTM and CDR2 ANQGSEA. This CDR3 comprises 15 residues.

As to this clonotype: At one of its ends the junction is not consistent with the germline gene, which may arise from a read error. The chain joins TRBV11-1 to TRBJ2-5; TRBD1 is a possible D gene (7 bases). CDR3 length: 15 residues. Germline CDR1 is SGHAT and CDR2 is FQDESV (reference sequence). The CDR3 DNA follows: TGTGCCAGCGGCTTAGAAGGGGGCGGGAAAGAGACCCAGATCTTC. Translation: CASGLEGGGKETQIF.

As to this clonotype: Germline and junction disagree at one end, which may indicate a read error. The chain has TRBV6-1 and TRBJ2-6; D possibly corresponds to TRBD1 (5 bases). This CDR3 is built from 15 residues. Germline assignment: CDR1 MNHNS and CDR2 SASEGT. CDR3 residues: CASSVGDSGANVLTF. Written as DNA, the CDR3 is TGTGCCAGTAGTGTAGGGGACTCTGGGGCCAACGTCCTGACTTTC.

This clonotype showed up just a few times. A junction boundary mismatches the germline segment, possibly from a read error. V and J are TRBV2 and TRBJ2-5; D not resolved. Germline V gene data show CDR1 as SNHLY and CDR2 as FYNNEI. The CDR3 is 12 residues long. As DNA, the CDR3 is TGTGTCAGCAGTGAAGCCCAAGAGGCCCAGTACTTC. It translates to CVSSEAQEAQYF.

This clonotype turned up a few times. A much larger clone lies one base from this, so it may be a read error. The chain combines TRBV28 with TRBJ2-1, with 10 bases identical to TRBD1. V lost 10 bases to trimming and J lost 2 bases; unmatched junction nucleotides: 14. Germline CDR1 reads MDHEN; CDR2 reads SYDVKM. The CDR3 extends over 17 amino acids. The CDR3: CANRPPAGQGAYNEQFF. In nucleotides, the CDR3 is TGTGCCAACAGACCCCCCGCCGGACAGGGGGCCTACAATGAGCAGTTCTTC. Using reference TRBV28 and TRBJ2-1 for the parts outside the CDR3, the full variable domain is DVKVTQSSRYLVKRTGEKVFLECVQDMDHENMFWYRQDPGLGLRLIYFSYDVKMKEKGDIPEGYSVSREKKERFSLILESASTNQTSMYLCANRPPAGQGAYNEQFFGPGTRLTVL.

The chain uses TRBV11-2 and TRBJ1-2; D may be TRBD1 (6 bases). Trimming took off 9 bases at V and 8 bases at J, with 19 bases between the two ends. CDR3 length: 13 amino acids. Germline V gene data show CDR1 as SGHAT and CDR2 as FQNNGV. This chain's CDR3 is CASNPNPGEGYTF. The DNA for the CDR3 is TGTGCCAGTAACCCTAACCCAGGGGAAGGCTACACCTTC.